This T cell receptor (beta chain) was sequenced for a study of shared clonotypes between healthy human individuals. Deep level was the assay's run setting. Data came from immunoSEQ multiplex PCR; TCRdb stores just in-frame clones and leaves some out. The sample yields 2.3 million or so clones, more than 85% seen once. Germline CDR1 and CDR2: SGHTA and FQGTGA. CDR3 size: 16 residues. Trimming removed 2 bases from V and 1 base from J, with 9 bases in between. The sequence was collected from a man between 18 and 35 years old in good health. Some clones in this sample may be carry-over from other donors' samples. The chain employs TRBV7-3 and TRBJ2-6; D ambiguous. The sequencing sample was made of naive CD4+ T cells from PBMCs. The subset: CD45RA+ positively selected. CDR3 DNA: TGTGCCAGCAGCTTACGGCCGCTTTCTGGGGCCAACGTCCTGACTTTC. Translation gives CASSLRPLSGANVLTF.